These 31 T cell receptor beta chains were all obtained from the same sample, sequenced in a study of cytomegalovirus exposure and HLA in healthy donors. Primers for the PCR totalled 60 Vbeta and 13 Jbeta. TCRdb's copy holds only in-frame clones and misses some; the assay was immunoSEQ multiplex PCR. The table lists 150,000 to 200,000 clones, about 80% of them singletons. Material: PBMCs. Receptors originate from a young woman in good health and CMV-seronegative.

V gene TRBV28 combines with J gene TRBJ2-5, with 9 bases aligning to TRBD1. Losses at the gene ends were 4 bases for V and 5 bases for J; bases not matched to a gene: 8. Germline V CDR1 and CDR2: MDHEN, SYDVKM. The CDR3 consists of 15 residues. The DNA for the CDR3 is TGTGCCAGCAGTTCGTTGAACAGGGGGCGGGAGACCCAGTACTTC. Translation: CASSSLNRGRETQYF.

The gene calls are TRBV2 and TRBJ2-5; TRBD2 matches 7 bases. This CDR3 is 17 amino acids long. The germline CDR1 and CDR2 sequences are SNHLY and FYNNEI. J was trimmed by 0 bases and V by 6 bases; bases with no gene match: 13. CDR3 sequence (DNA): TGTGCCAGCAGCCCAGGGTGGCTAGCGGTAGACCAAGAGACCCAGTACTTC. Translated: CASSPGWLAVDQETQYF.

The chain joins TRBV6-5 to TRBJ1-2, with D possibly TRBD1 on 6 matching bases. This CDR3 has 13 amino acids. Trimming removed 6 bases at V and 3 bases at J, with 11 bases between. Per germline, CDR1 MNHEY and CDR2 SVGAGI. CDR3 sequence reads: CASRPGQYYGYTF. The DNA of the CDR3 is TGTGCCAGCAGACCGGGACAATACTATGGCTACACCTTC.

The J gene is TRBJ2-3, the V gene TRBV16; D not certain. The length of the CDR3 is 16 residues. CDR1 KGHSY and CDR2 FQNENV come from the germline V gene. V lost 1 base and J lost 3, with 14 bases in between. CDR3 in DNA: TGTGCCAGCAGCCAATTACCGTCGGTACTTACAGATACGCAGTATTTT. This translates into CASSQLPSVLTDTQYF.

The chain carries TRBV7-2 and TRBJ2-2; 8 bases map to TRBD1. Per the germline V gene, CDR1 is SGHTA and CDR2 is FQGNSA. Trimming took 4 bases from V and 6 from J; bases not matched to a gene: 10. There are 16 residues in the CDR3. CDR3 sequence: CASSYYLQGVAGELFF. For the CDR3, the DNA is TGTGCCAGCAGCTACTACTTACAGGGGGTGGCCGGGGAGCTGTTTTTT.

The J gene is TRBJ2-1, the V gene TRBV9, with D possibly matching TRBD2 (5 bases). The germline V and J ends were trimmed by 2 bases and 9 bases, with 12 bases remaining between them. The CDR3 loop spans 13 amino acids. Per the germline V gene, CDR1 is SGDLS and CDR2 is YYNGEE. The CDR3 region has the DNA TGTGCCAGCAGCGTCTCTTTAACTAGTGAGCAGTTCTTC. This sequence encodes CASSVSLTSEQFF.

The chain employs TRBV9 and TRBJ1-6; D remains ambiguous. The CDR3 is 19 amino acids. Looked up from germline, CDR1 is SGDLS and CDR2 is YYNGEE. V gave up 3 bases and J gave up 4 bases, with 23 bases separating them. The CDR3 bases are TGTGCCAGCAGCGGCCCACCGGGAGCCTCCGAAGGGTATAATTCACCCCTCCACTTT. It translates to CASSGPPGASEGYNSPLHF.

This clone was observed a handful of times. This chain's CDR3 is CASSLVSGGEQYF. The CDR3 coding sequence is TGCGCCAGCAGCTTGGTGTCCGGGGGGGAGCAGTACTTC. The chain has TRBV5-1 and TRBJ2-7; 7 bases are shared with TRBD2. CDR1 is SGHRS and CDR2 is YFSETQ in the germline V gene. The junction had 4 bases not matched to a gene; V was cut back by 0 bases and J by 7 bases. This CDR3 has 13 amino acids.

This sequence joins TRBV28 and TRBJ1-1, with 11 positions matching TRBD1. CDR3 length: 15 amino acids. Germline V gene data show CDR1 as MDHEN and CDR2 as SYDVKM. The V segment lost 4 bases and the J segment 4 bases; nucleotides outside the gene matches: 5. Here the CDR3 DNA reads TGTGCCAGCAGTTACCCGGGGACAGGGGGCACTGAAGCTTTCTTT. This sequence encodes CASSYPGTGGTEAFF.

The chain combines TRBV15 with TRBJ1-5; D ambiguous. The CDR3 length is 15 residues. V was cut by 3 bases and J by 7 bases, with 16 bases left in between. Germline V gives CDR1 LNHNV, CDR2 YYDKDF (reference sequence). In DNA, the CDR3 is TGTGCCACCAGCAGTGAATACGTCGGAGGGCAGCCCCAGCATTTT. It encodes CATSSEYVGGQPQHF.

The chain links TRBV15 to TRBJ2-5; 10 positions agree with TRBD1. The CDR3 runs 16 residues. Germline values: CDR1 LNHNV, CDR2 YYDKDF (reference sequence). With V trimmed by 1 base and J by 5 bases, 7 bases remained unmatched. The CDR3 here is CATSRVLTGGYETQYF. In DNA, the CDR3 is TGTGCCACCAGCAGAGTCCTGACAGGGGGCTATGAGACCCAGTACTTC.

In DNA form, the CDR3 reads TGCAGCGGGACCACAGGGGCCGGGGACTATGGCTACACCTTC. As protein: CSGTTGAGDYGYTF. The chain recombines TRBV29-1 with TRBJ1-2, with TRBD1 matching over 7 bases. The CDR3 is made up of 14 amino acids. Looked up from germline, CDR1 is SQVTM and CDR2 is ANQGSEA. V was clipped by 7 bases and J by 3 bases; unmatched bases: 11.

The rearrangement links TRBV5-5 to TRBJ2-7; D is uncertain. V dropped 0 bases and J dropped 12 bases, with 13 bases sitting between them. The CDR3 is 12 amino acids. CDR1 and CDR2 (germline): SGHKS, YYEKEE (reference sequence). CDR3 residues: CASSLDSGSVYF. CDR3 in DNA: TGTGCCAGCAGCTTGGATTCAGGAAGTGTGTACTTC.

V usage is TRBV7-2 and J usage is TRBJ2-1; the match to TRBD2 covers 7 bases. CDR1 and CDR2 (germline): SGHTA, FQGNSA. After removal of 0 bases from V and 6 bases from J, the junction contained 8 bases not matched to a gene. The CDR3 covers 16 residues. The chain's CDR3 is CASSLARGRLLNEQFF. The CDR3, as DNA: TGTGCCAGCAGCTTAGCGCGGGGGAGACTACTCAATGAGCAGTTCTTC. The whole variable domain, remainder taken from reference TRBV7-2 and TRBJ2-1, is GAGVSQSPSNKVTEKGKDVELRCDPISGHTALYWYRQSLGQGLEFLIYFQGNSAPDKSGLPSDRFSAERTGGSVSTLTIQRTQQEDSAVYLCASSLARGRLLNEQFFGPGTRLTVL.

The rearrangement joins TRBV27 to TRBJ2-2; 10 bases agree with TRBD2. This CDR3 is 18 amino acids long. V lost 7 bases and J lost 6; bases outside the gene matches: 17. Germline V gene data show CDR1 as MNHEY and CDR2 as SMNVEV (reference sequence). The CDR3 DNA is TGTGCCAGCAATCGAACACCCCCGGGGCTAGCGGGAGCCGGGGAGCTGTTTTTT. Protein: CASNRTPPGLAGAGELFF.

The CDR3 protein is CASSNGYNEQFF. The CDR3 nucleotides read TGTGCCAGCAGTAACGGCTACAATGAGCAGTTCTTC. V gene TRBV7-9 combines with J gene TRBJ2-1; D not resolved. Germline V gene data show CDR1 as SEHNR and CDR2 as FQNEAQ (reference sequence). The V and J ends lost 6 bases and 3 bases respectively, with 6 bases between them. This CDR3 has 12 amino acids.

CDR3 protein: CASRPQTPADEQFF. CDR3 nucleotides: TGTGCCAGCAGACCCCAGACCCCGGCGGATGAGCAGTTCTTC. This rearrangement joins TRBV28 to TRBJ2-1; no firm D call. This CDR3 spans 14 amino acids. The V and J ends lost 6 bases and 8 bases respectively, with 17 bases between them. Germline V lookup: CDR1 MDHEN, CDR2 SYDVKM.

The chain carries TRBV10-3 and TRBJ1-1; 8 nucleotides line up with TRBD1. V shed 7 bases and J 8 bases; nucleotides not matched to a gene: 9. The CDR3 has 13 residues. Germline CDR1 ENHRY, CDR2 SYGVKD. CDR3 region: CAITSDRDREAFF. The CDR3 region has the DNA TGTGCCATCACCTCAGATAGGGACAGGGAAGCTTTCTTT.

The genes are TRBV6-6 and TRBJ2-7; D is unresolved. The germline CDR1 and CDR2 sequences are MNHNY and SVGAGI (reference sequence). The CDR3 spans 12 residues. Deletions cut 2 bases from V and 4 bases from J, with 6 bases between. Here the CDR3 reads CASSYLMYEQYF. The CDR3 nucleotides are TGTGCCAGCAGTTACCTTATGTACGAGCAGTACTTC.

This clone has just a few counts. The chain links TRBV7-2 to TRBJ2-7, with a tentative D call TRBD2 (6 bases). Germline loops: CDR1 SGHTA, CDR2 FQGNSA. The CDR3 contains 14 residues. V shed 5 bases and J shed 2 bases, with 13 bases lying between them. CDR3 bases: TGTGCCAGCAGCCAGGTGGGGGAGGCCTACGAGCAGTACTTC. Translated: CASSQVGEAYEQYF.

The chain is built from TRBV25-1 and TRBJ2-5, with D tentatively TRBD1 (6 bases). Germline CDR1 and CDR2: MGHDK and SYGVNS. The CDR3 spans 14 residues. With 6 bases removed from V and 2 bases from J, the gap between germline ends came to 13 bases. The CDR3 nucleotides are TGTGCCAGCAGCTTCTGGGACACTCAAGAGACCCAGTACTTC. Translated, it gives CASSFWDTQETQYF.

The V and J genes are TRBV4-3 and TRBJ1-5; D ambiguous. CDR1 is LGHNA and CDR2 is YSLEER in the germline V gene. The V and J ends lost 1 base and 0 bases respectively, with 4 bases between them. The CDR3 consists of 14 residues. CDR3 coding DNA: TGCGCCAGCAGCCAAGCGGTTAGCAATCAGCCCCAGCATTTT. This translates into CASSQAVSNQPQHF.

The chain uses TRBV6-5 and TRBJ1-4; D is uncertain. The ends were cut back, 6 bases at V and 3 bases at J, with 11 bases in the middle. CDR3 size: 14 residues. CDR1 is MNHEY, CDR2 SVGAGI, per germline. CDR3 protein: CASSSYRSNEKLFF. CDR3 DNA: TGTGCCAGCAGCTCCTATAGATCTAATGAAAAACTGTTTTTT.

Only one count was recorded for this clone. This chain connects TRBV2 to TRBJ2-3; D not resolved. Trimming took 6 bases from V and 1 from J, leaving 14 bases between them. Germline V gene data show CDR1 as SNHLY and CDR2 as FYNNEI. The CDR3 consists of 15 residues. CDR3 DNA sequence: TGTGCCAGCAGGTCATCCCGCGCCGGCACAGATACGCAGTATTTT. Its translation: CASRSSRAGTDTQYF.

V is TRBV27 and J is TRBJ2-3; 7 bases are shared with TRBD1. Trimming removed 5 bases from V and 1 base from J; junction bases left unmatched: 6. In germline, CDR1 is MNHEY, CDR2 SMNVEV (reference sequence). This CDR3 is built from 15 residues. The CDR3 bases are TGTGCCAGCAGTACCCGACAGGGAGGCACAGATACGCAGTATTTT. Translating it yields CASSTRQGGTDTQYF.

This chain links TRBV5-6 with TRBJ1-5; weak D call: TRBD1 (6 bases). V was pared by 2 bases and J by 3 bases, with 9 bases between. The V gene's germline CDR1 is SGHDT and CDR2 YYEEEE. The CDR3 has 14 residues. The CDR3 nucleotides read TGTGCCAGCAGCTTCAGGGGCCCCAATCAGCCCCAGCATTTT. Protein product: CASSFRGPNQPQHF.

The V call is TRBV14, the J call TRBJ1-3; D gene ambiguous. This CDR3 is 15 amino acids long. Trimming pared 8 bases from V and 4 bases from J, leaving 18 bases between. Germline values: CDR1 SGHDN, CDR2 FVKESK. The CDR3 DNA follows: TGTGCCAGCTCGCCGGGAACTTCCCTCGGAAACACCATATATTTT. It yields the protein CASSPGTSLGNTIYF.

The V gene is TRBV4-2, the J gene TRBJ2-7; 9 bases line up with TRBD2. Germline V lookup: CDR1 LGHNA, CDR2 YNFKEQ. V trimming: 2 bases; J trimming: 4 bases; junction bases outside the gene matches: 9. The CDR3 contains 16 residues. This CDR3 reads CASSQYGLASRYEQYF. CDR3 coding DNA: TGTGCCAGCAGCCAATATGGACTAGCGAGTAGGTACGAGCAGTACTTC.

This chain connects TRBV19 to TRBJ1-1, with TRBD1 identical over 9 bases. Trimming at V came to 6 bases and at J to 4 bases, leaving 6 bases not matched to a gene. Germline CDR1 reads LNHDA; CDR2 reads SQIVND (reference sequence). The CDR3 sequence is 14 residues long. CDR3 loop: CASRGQGFGTEAFF. The CDR3 nucleotides read TGTGCCAGTAGGGGACAGGGATTTGGCACTGAAGCTTTCTTT.

CDR3 coding DNA: TGCGCCAGCAGCCAAGACTGGCCGGGGAGCTCCTACGAGCAGTACTTC. It is translated as CASSQDWPGSSYEQYF. The rearrangement links TRBV4-3 to TRBJ2-7, with a possible D match to TRBD2 (5 bases). V lost 0 bases and J 0 bases, leaving 12 bases between the germline ends. The CDR3 is 16 residues long. CDR1 and CDR2 from the germline V gene are LGHNA and YSLEER.

This rearrangement joins TRBV15 to TRBJ2-1; 10 nucleotides agree with TRBD2. This CDR3 is 15 amino acids long. The V segment lost 9 bases and the J segment 1 base; nucleotides outside the gene matches: 6. CDR1 is LNHNV and CDR2 is YYDKDF in the germline V gene (reference sequence). CDR3 sequence: CATSLTSGSYNEQFF. The CDR3 DNA follows: TGTGCCACTAGCTTGACTAGCGGGTCCTACAATGAGCAGTTCTTC.